One sample yielded the 29 T cell receptor beta chains listed below, sequenced in a study of PD-1 blockade in mismatch repair-deficient tumors. Generated by immunoSEQ multiplex PCR, the TCRdb table keeps only in-frame clones and is missing some. The repertoire holds roughly 34,000 clones, with 80% as singletons. The material sequenced was PBMCs, taken roughly 6 weeks after starting pembrolizumab. The source is an adult with mismatch repair-deficient cancer.

The V call is TRBV21-1, the J call TRBJ1-5; the tabulated D call, TRBD1, remains unverified against the DNA. TRBV21-1 is termed a pseudogene. The CDR3 runs to 15 residues. The CDR3 region is CASRTQELGHQPQHF. Written as DNA, the CDR3 is TGTGCCAGCAGGACACAGGAGTTAGGGCATCAGCCCCAGCATTTT.

V usage is TRBV9 and J usage is TRBJ2-1; D is uncertain. CDR1 is SGDLS and CDR2 is YYNGEE in the germline V gene. V lost 0 bases, J lost 2 bases, and 9 bases lay in between. The length of the CDR3 is 15 residues. CDR3 amino acids: CASSVGAQAYNEQFF. The CDR3 nucleotides are TGTGCCAGCAGCGTAGGGGCTCAGGCCTACAATGAGCAGTTCTTC.

This chain uses TRBV28 with TRBJ1-2, with TRBD1 as a possible D gene (5 bases). The germline V gene encodes CDR1 MDHEN and CDR2 SYDVKM. Deletions cut 5 bases from V and 6 bases from J, with 16 bases between. CDR3 length equals 14 residues. CDR3 amino acids: CASSTNQGLNGYTF. The DNA of the CDR3 is TGTGCCAGCAGTACCAATCAGGGCTTGAATGGCTACACCTTC.

In regard to this clone: Other DNA sequences in the same sample also yield this CDR3. The chain uses TRBV29-1 and TRBJ2-1; TRBD1 might be the D (5 bases). The CDR3 totals 13 residues. The germline CDR1 and CDR2 sequences are SQVTM and ANQGSEA. V was pared by 1 base and J by 10 bases, with 14 bases between. The CDR3 DNA is TGCAGCGTTGAAGGGCAGGGCCTTTTGGAGCAGTTCTTC. The encoded protein is CSVEGQGLLEQFF.

CDR3: CASSPRGLAGVPGEQYF. As DNA, the CDR3 is TGTGCCAGCTCACCACGGGGACTAGCGGGAGTTCCGGGCGAGCAGTACTTC. The chain has TRBV18 and TRBJ2-7, with TRBD2 matching over 14 bases. The CDR3 is made up of 17 amino acids. Germline-derived CDR1 and CDR2 are KGHSH and LQKENI. Germline trimming cut 1 base from V and 6 bases from J; bases unmatched to any gene: 8. Filled out from reference TRBV18 and TRBJ2-7, the complete variable domain reads NAGVMQNPRHLVRRRGQEARLRCSPMKGHSHVYWYRQLPEEGLKFMVYLQKENIIDESGMPKERFSAEFPKEGPSILRIQQVVRGDSAAYFCASSPRGLAGVPGEQYFGPGTRLTVT.

The V gene is TRBV11-2, the J gene TRBJ2-7, with D hard to call. Between the trimmed V and J ends, which lost 1 base and 3 bases, there was a span of 10 bases. This CDR3 comprises 14 residues. Germline values: CDR1 SGHAT, CDR2 FQNNGV. The CDR3 DNA is TGTGCCAGCAGCTTAGGGCACACCATCTACGAGCAGTACTTC. Encoded protein: CASSLGHTIYEQYF.

The V call is TRBV6-6, the J call TRBJ2-7; 10 nucleotides align to TRBD1. The CDR3 loop spans 15 amino acids. From germline, CDR1 is MNHNY and CDR2 SVGAGI (reference sequence). The J segment lost 6 bases and the V segment lost 0 bases, leaving 5 bases of the junction unmatched. CDR3 sequence reads: CASSYSGTGAGEQYF. In nucleotides, the CDR3 is TGTGCCAGCAGTTACTCAGGGACAGGGGCTGGCGAGCAGTACTTC.

A few counts support this clone. The CDR3 DNA follows: TGTGCCTGGAGGCTAGCGGCGTCCTACGAGCAGTACTTC. Its protein is CAWRLAASYEQYF. V gene TRBV30 combines with J gene TRBJ2-7; 7 positions agree with TRBD2. The CDR3 length is 13 residues. Germline V gene data show CDR1 as GTSNPN and CDR2 as SVGIG (reference sequence). V shed 3 bases and J 1 base; nucleotides not matched to a gene: 3.

This chain connects TRBV15 to TRBJ2-1; the D gene is possibly TRBD1 (6 bases). The V and J ends lost 2 bases and 0 bases respectively, with 17 bases between them. The germline gives CDR1 LNHNV, CDR2 YYDKDF (reference sequence). The CDR3 spans 18 residues. The CDR3 nucleotides are TGTGCCACCAGCAGACGTCCGGGGACAAGTGGCTCCTACAATGAGCAGTTCTTC. Its protein product is CATSRRPGTSGSYNEQFF. Supplemented by reference TRBV15 and TRBJ2-1, the full variable domain reads DAMVIQNPRYQVTQFGKPVTLSCSQTLNHNVMYWYQQKSSQAPKLLFHYYDKDFNNEADTPDNFQSRRPNTSFCFLDIRSPGLGDTAMYLCATSRRPGTSGSYNEQFFGPGTRLTVL.

The chain carries TRBV5-1 and TRBJ2-2, with TRBD1 as a possible D gene (6 bases). The CDR3 is 17 residues long. The V gene lost 0 bases and the J gene lost 1 base, with 13 bases spanning the gap. The germline V gene encodes CDR1 SGHRS and CDR2 YFSETQ. The CDR3 nucleotides are TGCGCCAGCAGCTTGGGGGCAGGGGTTCTGAACACCGGGGAGCTGTTTTTT. As protein: CASSLGAGVLNTGELFF.

V gene TRBV28 combines with J gene TRBJ2-7, with TRBD1 identical over 10 bases. Germline lookup yields CDR1 MDHEN and CDR2 SYDVKM. With V trimmed by 5 bases and J by 3 bases, 4 bases remained unmatched. The CDR3 sequence is 14 residues long. DNA for the CDR3: TGTGCCAGCAGTGGACGGGACAGGGGCTACGAGCAGTACTTC. It codes for CASSGRDRGYEQYF.

The chain recombines TRBV30 with TRBJ1-5; D may be TRBD1 (6 bases). The CDR3 has 14 residues. The germline V gene encodes CDR1 GTSNPN and CDR2 SVGIG (reference sequence). V was shortened by 1 base and J by 1 base, with 8 bases between the two germline ends. The CDR3 reads CAWSAGVSNQPQHF. The CDR3 DNA is TGTGCCTGGAGTGCAGGGGTGAGCAATCAGCCCCAGCATTTT.

The chain couples TRBV4-2 to TRBJ2-2; maybe TRBD1 (6 bases). With 1 base removed from V and 4 bases from J, the gap between germline ends came to 16 bases. Germline assignment: CDR1 LGHNA and CDR2 YNFKEQ. This CDR3 region has 17 residues. In DNA, the CDR3 is TGTGCCAGCAGCCAAGCCGTGGACAGCTTATTCACCGGGGAGCTGTTTTTT. Its protein is CASSQAVDSLFTGELFF.

A few counts support this clone. This chain links TRBV10-3 with TRBJ2-7; D is possibly TRBD1 (5 bases). The germline V gene encodes CDR1 ENHRY and CDR2 SYGVKD. The V end lost 9 bases, the J end lost 2 bases, and 8 bases lay between the germline ends. The CDR3 has 11 amino acids. This CDR3 reads CAIKGAYEQYF. The CDR3 DNA follows: TGTGCCATTAAAGGGGCCTACGAGCAGTACTTC.

The CDR3 loop reads CAIEGDIAKNIQYF. CDR3 DNA: TGTGCCATCGAGGGGGATATAGCCAAAAACATTCAGTACTTC. The chain carries TRBV10-3 and TRBJ2-4; TRBD1 might be the D (6 bases). The CDR3 has 14 amino acids. Germline CDR1 is ENHRY and CDR2 is SYGVKD. V was shortened by 8 bases and J by 0 bases, with 11 bases between the two germline ends.

This chain connects TRBV30 to TRBJ2-7; possibly TRBD1 for D (6 bases). Trimming pared 3 bases from V and 4 bases from J, leaving 19 bases between. The CDR3 is made up of 15 amino acids. Germline V CDR1 and CDR2: GTSNPN, SVGIG (reference sequence). The CDR3 sequence is CAWRPAGTRDYEQYF. The CDR3 DNA sequence: TGTGCCTGGAGGCCCGCCGGGACACGCGATTACGAGCAGTACTTC.

The chain combines TRBV18 with TRBJ1-4; no reliable D call. The CDR3 sequence is 13 residues long. Trimming pared 6 bases from V and 7 bases from J, leaving 12 bases between. In germline, CDR1 is KGHSH, CDR2 LQKENI. CDR3 protein: CASSPGNSEKLFF. In DNA, the CDR3 is TGTGCCAGCTCCCCCGGGAATTCTGAAAAACTGTTTTTT.

The genes are TRBV10-3 and TRBJ1-4; D not certain. Germline V lookup: CDR1 ENHRY, CDR2 SYGVKD. Deletions cut 3 bases from V and 3 bases from J, with 11 bases between. The CDR3 sequence is 15 residues long. CDR3 nucleotide sequence: TGTGCCATCAGTGAAGCCTCGGAGGCTAATGAAAAACTGTTTTTT. It codes for CAISEASEANEKLFF.

This chain links TRBV5-1 with TRBJ2-3; possibly TRBD2 for D (5 bases). Germline CDR1 and CDR2: SGHRS and YFSETQ. The CDR3 has 17 amino acids. Trimming took off 4 bases at V and 6 bases at J, with 24 bases between the two ends. CDR3 in DNA: TGCGCCAGCAGCGGAAGGGCGGACTTACTCCCATTTGATACGCAGTATTTT. It specifies CASSGRADLLPFDTQYF.

This clone was observed a few times. This rearrangement joins TRBV5-4 to TRBJ2-7, with D perhaps matching TRBD1 (6 bases). The CDR3 totals 16 residues. CDR1 and CDR2 (germline): SGHNT, YYREEE (reference sequence). The V gene lost 4 bases and the J gene lost 6 bases, with 23 bases spanning the gap. In DNA form, the CDR3 reads TGTGCCAGCAGCGACCACCGAGGGACACGCCTGGCCGAGCAGTACTTC. Residues: CASSDHRGTRLAEQYF.

The V and J genes are TRBV29-1 and TRBJ2-1; 13 bases are a match to TRBD2. V lost 7 bases, J lost 3 bases, and 0 bases stayed unmatched. The CDR3 sequence is 13 residues long. In germline, CDR1 is SQVTM, CDR2 ANQGSEA. The CDR3 DNA reads TGCAGCGGACTAGCGGGAGGCTACAATGAGCAGTTCTTC. Protein sequence: CSGLAGGYNEQFF.

This chain joins TRBV19 and TRBJ1-2, with 12 nucleotides matching TRBD1. The length of the CDR3 is 17 residues. V lost 7 bases to trimming and J lost 4 bases; unmatched junction nucleotides: 13. Germline V gene lookup returns CDR1 LNHDA and CDR2 SQIVND (reference sequence). CDR3 in DNA: TGTGCCAGTAAACCCCCGGGACAGGGGGCGCAAGTCTATGGCTACACCTTC. Residues: CASKPPGQGAQVYGYTF.

The count of this clone is one. The chain employs TRBV11-3 and TRBJ2-2; 9 bases align to TRBD2. The length of the CDR3 is 14 residues. From germline, CDR1 is SGHNT and CDR2 YENEEA. After removal of 5 bases from V and 5 bases from J, the junction contained 3 bases not matched to a gene. CDR3 nucleotides: TGTGCCAGCAGCCTTACTAGCGGGACCGGGGAGCTGTTTTTT. Its translation is CASSLTSGTGELFF.

This clone was observed a handful of times. The chain couples TRBV4-1 to TRBJ2-7; tentatively, D is TRBD1 (6 bases). Germline loops: CDR1 MGHRA, CDR2 YSYEKL. The V end lost 6 bases, the J end lost 2 bases, and 14 bases lay between the germline ends. The CDR3 covers 14 residues. The CDR3 loop reads CASRLGAVPYEQYF. Written as DNA, the CDR3 is TGCGCCAGCAGACTGGGGGCGGTCCCCTACGAGCAGTACTTC.

This rearrangement joins TRBV11-1 to TRBJ2-5, with 7 bases identical to TRBD1. Germline V gene sequence: CDR1 SGHAT, CDR2 FQDESV (reference sequence). The CDR3 spans 15 residues. V was pared by 2 bases and J by 7 bases, with 10 bases of the junction left unmatched. The CDR3 bases are TGTGCCAGCAGCTTAATCAGGGGACCAGGGGGGACCCAGTACTTC. Its protein product is CASSLIRGPGGTQYF.

V usage is TRBV11-2 and J usage is TRBJ2-7, with D hard to call. CDR1 is SGHAT and CDR2 is FQNNGV in the germline V gene. The V gene lost 1 base and the J gene lost 4 bases, with 14 bases spanning the gap. The CDR3 is 15 residues long. Here the CDR3 reads CASSLVQNQFYEQYF. As DNA, the CDR3 is TGTGCCAGCAGCTTAGTCCAGAACCAATTTTACGAGCAGTACTTC.

V gene TRBV27 combines with J gene TRBJ2-1; D uncertain. V lost 2 bases and J lost 7, with 9 bases in between. Germline-derived CDR1 and CDR2 are MNHEY and SMNVEV (reference sequence). The CDR3 contains 13 residues. The CDR3 here is CASSLNVPNEQFF. CDR3 DNA: TGTGCCAGCAGTTTAAATGTTCCGAATGAGCAGTTCTTC.

The chain has TRBV5-1 and TRBJ2-7, with TRBD2 identical over 11 bases. The CDR3 is 16 amino acids. The germline V gene encodes CDR1 SGHRS and CDR2 YFSETQ. V lost 4 bases to trimming and J lost 1 base; unmatched junction nucleotides: 7. In DNA form, the CDR3 reads TGCGCCAGCAGCAGGGGGCCTAGCGGGGGGTCCTACGAGCAGTACTTC. It encodes CASSRGPSGGSYEQYF.

The chain joins TRBV18 to TRBJ2-5; D possibly corresponds to TRBD2 (6 bases). V shed 4 bases and J shed 3 bases, with 9 bases lying between them. The CDR3 runs 13 residues. CDR1 is KGHSH and CDR2 is LQKENI in the germline V gene. The CDR3, as DNA: TGTGCCAGCTCACTGGGACTTGAAGAGACCCAGTACTTC. Protein product: CASSLGLEETQYF.